Each of the 5 T cell receptor beta chains below was sequenced from the same sample in a study of neurological immune-mediated disorders. From the 5' RACE reads, TCRdb called clonotypes with MiXCR, one entry per CDR3 protein. The sample lists 84,000 or so distinct CDR3 sequences; 4.3% were seen once. Time point denoted: longitudinal time-point 3. Sequencing used PBMCs. The receptors originated from a woman aged 60-75 years with multiple sclerosis.

This clonotype occurred many times. The CDR3 DNA reads TGCGCCAGCAGCTTGGATGGGGGCTCGAACACTGAAGCTTTCTTT. Translating gives CASSLDGGSNTEAFF. The chain is built from TRBV5-1 and TRBJ1-1; TRBD1 might be the D (6 bases). The CDR3 contains 15 residues. V lost 0 bases and J lost 1, with 10 bases in between. From germline, CDR1 is SGHRS and CDR2 YFSETQ.

The sample holds a few counts of this clonotype. The chain couples TRBV5-1 to TRBJ1-1; D unresolved. The germline V gene encodes CDR1 SGHRS and CDR2 YFSETQ. This CDR3 spans 14 amino acids. V was pared by 0 bases and J by 2 bases, with 8 bases between. The CDR3 is CASSLVSVNTEAFF. The CDR3 DNA reads TGCGCCAGCAGCTTGGTTTCGGTTAACACTGAAGCTTTCTTT. Full variable domain (rest looked up from reference TRBV5-1 and TRBJ1-1): KAGVTQTPRYLIKTRGQQVTLSCSPISGHRSVSWYQQTPGQGLQFLFEYFSETQRNKGNFPGRFSGRQFSNSRSEMNVSTLELGDSALYLCASSLVSVNTEAFFGQGTRLTVV.

This clonotype was observed at least ten times. V and J are TRBV7-2 and TRBJ1-5, with 8 bases matching TRBD1. V was pared by 5 bases and J by 7 bases, with 10 bases of the junction left unmatched. The CDR3 consists of 15 residues. Germline V gene data show CDR1 as SGHTA and CDR2 as FQGNSA. CDR3 DNA: TGTGCCAGCAGCCCAGTCCGGACAGGGCCCCAGCCCCAGCATTTT. Protein: CASSPVRTGPQPQHF.

In its sample, this clonotype was seen many times. This sequence joins TRBV7-6 and TRBJ1-6; D unclear. The CDR3 spans 14 residues. V was trimmed by 3 bases and J by 5 bases, leaving 8 bases between them. Looked up from germline, CDR1 is SGHVS and CDR2 is FNYEAQ. The CDR3 DNA is TGTGCCAGCAGCTTCAACAGCAATAATTCACCCCTCCACTTT. This codes for CASSFNSNNSPLHF.

This clonotype has at least ten counts. The V call is TRBV5-1, the J call TRBJ1-3; D gene unclear. CDR3 length: 13 residues. V was trimmed by 4 bases and J by 1 base, leaving 6 bases between them. From germline, CDR1 is SGHRS and CDR2 YFSETQ. The CDR3 bases are TGCGCCAGCAGCCGCGCTTCTGGAAACACCATATATTTT. Translating gives CASSRASGNTIYF. Combining the CDR3 with reference TRBV5-1 and TRBJ1-3 gives the whole variable domain KAGVTQTPRYLIKTRGQQVTLSCSPISGHRSVSWYQQTPGQGLQFLFEYFSETQRNKGNFPGRFSGRQFSNSRSEMNVSTLELGDSALYLCASSRASGNTIYFGEGSWLTVV.